The 15 T cell receptor beta chains given below trace back to one sample, sequenced in a study of blood T cells in healthy people across ages. Together with a sample-barcoded 5' primer, a J-beta primer mix was included in a second PCR lasting 7 to 11 cycles. TCRdb re-analysed the 5' RACE reads in MiXCR, keeping a single row per CDR3 protein. The table records about 800,000 distinct CDR3 sequences, 58% of them present only once. The material sequenced was blood. The receptor set was obtained from a man aged 25 to 45 in good health.

The gene calls are TRBV6-1 and TRBJ1-5; no clear D. Trimming removed 10 bases from V and 4 bases from J, with 20 bases in between. CDR3 length equals 15 residues. Germline CDR1 and CDR2: MNHNS and SASEGT. The chain's CDR3 is CATTTPSGGNQPQHF. For the CDR3, the DNA is TGTGCCACCACAACTCCCTCAGGAGGGAATCAGCCCCAGCATTTT.

This clonotype was recorded a few times. It may be a read error: a sequence one base away is much more abundant. The chain employs TRBV6-5 and TRBJ2-5; the D gene is possibly TRBD2 (6 bases). The V gene lost 0 bases and the J gene lost 11 bases, with 22 bases spanning the gap. The CDR3 is 16 residues long. CDR1 is MNHEY, CDR2 SVGAGI, per germline. CDR3 in DNA: TGTGCCAGCAGTTACTCCCTGGCGGGAAGCTACAATGAGCAGTACTTC. Its protein is CASSYSLAGSYNEQYF.

The CDR3 protein is CSVESSETQYF. The CDR3 bases are TGCAGCGTTGAATCTTCAGAGACCCAGTACTTC. V and J are TRBV29-1 and TRBJ2-5; no definite D call. The CDR3 consists of 11 residues. V lost 2 bases and J lost 4, with 5 bases in between. Germline V gene data show CDR1 as SQVTM and CDR2 as ANQGSEA.

This CDR3 reads CASRYKRERGQETQYF. The CDR3, as DNA: TGTGCCAGCAGATACAAGCGGGAGAGGGGCCAAGAGACCCAGTACTTC. J is TRBJ2-5 and V is TRBV7-3, with 8 bases fitting TRBD2. This CDR3 contains 16 residues. V lost 6 bases and J lost 1; bases outside the gene matches: 10. The germline CDR1 and CDR2 sequences are SGHTA and FQGTGA.

The chain employs TRBV7-9 and TRBJ2-3; 7 bases are a match to TRBD2. Germline V gene data show CDR1 as SEHNR and CDR2 as FQNEAQ (reference sequence). This CDR3 contains 13 residues. Trimming at V came to 11 bases and at J to 0 bases, leaving 5 bases not matched to a gene. The CDR3 here is CAGDSGSTDTQYF. CDR3 in DNA: TGTGCCGGTGATAGCGGGAGCACAGATACGCAGTATTTT.

The CDR3 DNA reads as TGCAGTGCTTTCGAGATACCAAAAGCCAAAAAGAACGAGCAGTACTTC. Protein product: CSAFEIPKAKKNEQYF. This chain connects TRBV20-1 to TRBJ2-7; D uncertain. Germline lookup yields CDR1 DFQATT and CDR2 SNEGSKA (reference sequence). Trimming shortened V by 5 bases and J by 5 bases, and 25 bases separated the two germline ends. CDR3 length: 16 amino acids.

The rearrangement links TRBV6-5 to TRBJ2-5; TRBD1 aligns across 7 bases. The CDR3 sequence is 15 residues long. Germline trimming cut 6 bases from V and 4 bases from J; bases unmatched to any gene: 11. Germline V gene data show CDR1 as MNHEY and CDR2 as SVGAGI. CDR3: CASRPRDSYRETQYF. The CDR3 bases are TGTGCCAGCAGGCCCCGGGACAGCTATCGAGAGACCCAGTACTTC.

The V call is TRBV2, the J call TRBJ2-1; D not resolved. Per the germline V gene, CDR1 is SNHLY and CDR2 is FYNNEI. The CDR3 length is 14 residues. Trimming cost V 4 bases and J 5 bases, with 12 bases left between them. CDR3: CASSVASKDNEQFF. The DNA of the CDR3 is TGTGCCAGCAGTGTTGCCTCGAAGGACAATGAGCAGTTCTTC.

The J gene is TRBJ1-4, the V gene TRBV19; D ambiguous. CDR1 and CDR2 from the germline V gene are LNHDA and SQIVND (reference sequence). The CDR3 is 13 amino acids. V dropped 10 bases and J dropped 5 bases, with 14 bases sitting between them. Here the CDR3 reads CATRWEQNEKLFF. CDR3 bases: TGTGCCACCCGGTGGGAGCAGAATGAAAAACTGTTTTTT. Drawing the rest from reference TRBV19 and TRBJ1-4, the complete variable domain is DGGITQSPKYLFRKEGQNVTLSCEQNLNHDAMYWYRQDPGQGLRLIYYSQIVNDFQKGDIAEGYSVSREKKESFPLTVTSAQKNPTAFYLCATRWEQNEKLFFGSGTQLSVL.

This clonotype came up a few times. V is TRBV3-1 and J is TRBJ2-6; D gene uncertain. The V gene lost 2 bases and the J gene lost 0 bases, with 5 bases spanning the gap. Germline lookup yields CDR1 LGHDT and CDR2 YNNKEL (reference sequence). This CDR3 has 15 residues. The CDR3 nucleotides are TGTGCCAGCAGCCAAATGCTCTCTGGGGCCAACGTCCTGACTTTC. It is translated as CASSQMLSGANVLTF.

The chain links TRBV2 to TRBJ2-5; D remains ambiguous. This CDR3 comprises 11 residues. V lost 4 bases to trimming and J lost 13 bases, with 13 bases between them. Per the germline V gene, CDR1 is SNHLY and CDR2 is FYNNEI. CDR3 in DNA: TGTGCCAGCAGTGGTCGGGTCACCAGGTACTTC. It codes for CASSGRVTRYF.

The table lists this clonotype with a few counts. The V and J genes are TRBV7-2 and TRBJ2-4, with a possible D match to TRBD1 (6 bases). This CDR3 comprises 15 residues. Germline V gene lookup returns CDR1 SGHTA and CDR2 FQGNSA. The V gene lost 3 bases and the J gene lost 2 bases, with 11 bases spanning the gap. The CDR3 DNA follows: TGTGCCAGCAGCTTGGGGGCTGTTACCAAAAACATTCAGTACTTC. Encoded protein: CASSLGAVTKNIQYF.

The J gene is TRBJ2-1, the V gene TRBV5-1; D call uncertain. The germline V gene has CDR1 SGHRS and CDR2 YFSETQ. V lost 0 bases, J lost 6 bases, and 19 bases lay in between. The CDR3 spans 17 residues. The CDR3 region is CASSLALRILGPNEQFF. The CDR3 bases are TGCGCCAGCAGCTTGGCCCTGAGGATTTTGGGTCCCAATGAGCAGTTCTTC.

The rearrangement links TRBV20-1 to TRBJ2-1; 9 positions agree with TRBD2. Germline V gene data show CDR1 as DFQATT and CDR2 as SNEGSKA (reference sequence). Trimming removed 0 bases from V and 8 bases from J; junction bases left unmatched: 8. The CDR3 contains 15 residues. The CDR3 DNA sequence: TGCAGTGCTAGAGATGGCGGGGGGGCGTGGGATGAGCAGTTCTTC. Translated, it gives CSARDGGGAWDEQFF.

The DNA for the CDR3 is TGCAGTGCTAGACCACAGGGAAGCTGGTACGAGCAGTACTTC. Translating it yields CSARPQGSWYEQYF. The chain has TRBV20-1 and TRBJ2-7; D perhaps matches TRBD1 (6 bases). With 2 bases removed from V and 4 bases from J, the gap between germline ends came to 15 bases. CDR3 length: 14 amino acids. Germline CDR1 DFQATT, CDR2 SNEGSKA (reference sequence).